The subject of this entry is one TCR beta chain. The data stem from a study of blood T cell repertoires in COVID-19. Study-level background: PBMCs, B-cell-depleted T cells, or T cells were the source of the cDNA or gDNA that made up the material.

Using immunoSEQ multiplex PCR, the repertoire was profiled, and TCRdb retains in-frame clones only, with some absent. The sample carries some 300,000 clones, around 92% recorded once. With 8 bases clipped from V and 4 bases from J, the junction kept 5 bases outside the gene matches. This CDR3 spans 13 amino acids. Germline loops: CDR1 MNHEY, CDR2 SMNVEV (reference sequence). The TCR was taken from a woman aged 30 to 39 with COVID-19, enrolled during active disease. The chain joins TRBV27 to TRBJ1-5; 7 bases line up with TRBD1. Sequenced: peripheral blood. Here the CDR3 reads CASGETGNQPQHF. The CDR3 nucleotides are TGTGCCAGCGGGGAGACAGGGAATCAGCCCCAGCATTTT.